This T cell receptor beta chain came from a study of CD8+CD57+ T cells in acquired aplastic anemia. Regarding the study as a whole: Common to patients and controls were 25 to 30 CD8+ CDR3 sequences.

CDR3 length: 14 amino acids. Trimming stripped 4 bases from V and 6 bases from J, with 17 bases between. The germline V gene has CDR1 SGHRS and CDR2 YFSETQ. As concerns this clonotype: What it binds is unknown.

Genomic DNA, serving as template, underwent TCR beta VDJ and CDR3 profiling. TCRdb re-analysed the reads in MiXCR, keeping a single row per CDR3 protein. The sample shows 400,000 to 450,000 distinct CDR3 sequences, around 72% of them seen only once. The clonotype comes from a human donor in good health, serving as a control. The rearrangement links TRBV5-1 to TRBJ2-7; D remains ambiguous. Material: sorted CD4+, CD8+, or CD8+CD57+ T cells (not recorded which) from PBMCs. DNA of the CDR3: TGCGCCAGCAGCACCGGGCACGGCCCCGGCGAGCAGTACTTC. Translation gives CASSTGHGPGEQYF.